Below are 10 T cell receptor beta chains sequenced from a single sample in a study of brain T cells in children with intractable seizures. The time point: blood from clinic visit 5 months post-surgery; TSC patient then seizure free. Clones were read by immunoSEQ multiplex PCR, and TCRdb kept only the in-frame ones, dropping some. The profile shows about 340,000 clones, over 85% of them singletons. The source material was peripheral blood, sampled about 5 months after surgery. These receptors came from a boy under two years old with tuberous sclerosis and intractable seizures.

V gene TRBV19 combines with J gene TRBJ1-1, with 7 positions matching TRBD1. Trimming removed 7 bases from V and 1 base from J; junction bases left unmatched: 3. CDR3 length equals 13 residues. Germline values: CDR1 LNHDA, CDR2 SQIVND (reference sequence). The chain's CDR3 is CASTGTENTEAFF. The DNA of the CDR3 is TGTGCCAGTACAGGGACAGAGAACACTGAAGCTTTCTTT.

The CDR3 DNA is TGTGCCAGCAGCCCTCGTTTTGCGCCCGATAATGAAAAACTGTTTTTT. Protein sequence: CASSPRFAPDNEKLFF. The V gene is TRBV3-1 (or the pseudogene TRBV3-2), the J gene TRBJ1-4, with D unresolved. This CDR3 has 16 amino acids. V lost 4 bases to trimming and J lost 4 bases, with 16 bases between them. The germline CDR1 and CDR2 sequences are LGHDT and YNNKEL (reference sequence).

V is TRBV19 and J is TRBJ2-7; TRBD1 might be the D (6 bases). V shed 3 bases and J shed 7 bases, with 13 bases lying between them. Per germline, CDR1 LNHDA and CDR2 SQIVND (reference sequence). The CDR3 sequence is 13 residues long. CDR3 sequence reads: CASSMGHLMEQYF. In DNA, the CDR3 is TGTGCCAGTAGTATGGGACACTTAATGGAGCAGTACTTC. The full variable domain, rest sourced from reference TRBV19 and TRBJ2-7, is DGGITQSPKYLFRKEGQNVTLSCEQNLNHDAMYWYRQDPGQGLRLIYYSQIVNDFQKGDIAEGYSVSREKKESFPLTVTSAQKNPTAFYLCASSMGHLMEQYFGPGTRLTVT.

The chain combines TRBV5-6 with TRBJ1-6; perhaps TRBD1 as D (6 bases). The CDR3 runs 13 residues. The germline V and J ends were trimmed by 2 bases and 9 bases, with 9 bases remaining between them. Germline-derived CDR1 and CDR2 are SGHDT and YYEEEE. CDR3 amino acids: CASSFTGPSPLHF. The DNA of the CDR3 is TGTGCCAGCAGCTTCACAGGGCCTTCACCCCTCCACTTT.

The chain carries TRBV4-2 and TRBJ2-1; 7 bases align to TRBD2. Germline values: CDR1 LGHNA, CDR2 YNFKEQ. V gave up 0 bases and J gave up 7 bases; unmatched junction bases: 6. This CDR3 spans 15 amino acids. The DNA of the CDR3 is TGTGCCAGCAGCCAAGACGGGGGGTCGGGAAATGAGCAGTTCTTC. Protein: CASSQDGGSGNEQFF.

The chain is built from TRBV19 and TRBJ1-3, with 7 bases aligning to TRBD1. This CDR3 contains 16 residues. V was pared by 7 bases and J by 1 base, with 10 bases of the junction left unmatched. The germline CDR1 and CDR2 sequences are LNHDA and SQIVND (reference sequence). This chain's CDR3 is CASTTTGPASGNTIYF. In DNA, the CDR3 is TGTGCCAGTACCACGACAGGGCCCGCTTCTGGAAACACCATATATTTT.

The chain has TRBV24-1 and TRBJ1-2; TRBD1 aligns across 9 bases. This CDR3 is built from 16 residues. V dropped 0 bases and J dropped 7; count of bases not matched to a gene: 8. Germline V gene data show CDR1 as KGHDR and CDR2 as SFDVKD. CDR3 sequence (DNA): TGTGCCACCAGTGATTTGCCGGGACAGGGACTTGGTGGCTACACCTTC. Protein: CATSDLPGQGLGGYTF.

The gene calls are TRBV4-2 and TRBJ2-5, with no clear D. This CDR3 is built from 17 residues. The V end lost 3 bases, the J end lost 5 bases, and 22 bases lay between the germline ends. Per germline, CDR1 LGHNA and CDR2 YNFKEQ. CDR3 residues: CASSQPEFLGLTETQYF. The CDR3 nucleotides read TGTGCCAGCAGCCAGCCAGAATTCCTTGGGCTCACGGAGACCCAGTACTTC.

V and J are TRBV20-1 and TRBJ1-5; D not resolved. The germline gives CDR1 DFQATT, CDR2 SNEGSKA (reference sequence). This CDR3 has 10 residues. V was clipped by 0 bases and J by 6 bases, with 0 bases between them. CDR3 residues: CSARDQPQHF. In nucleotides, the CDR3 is TGCAGTGCTAGAGATCAGCCCCAGCATTTT.

The CDR3 protein is CAIKGGYYTEAFF. CDR3 nucleotide sequence: TGTGCTATTAAGGGGGGGTACTACACTGAAGCTTTCTTT. The V gene is TRBV30, the J gene TRBJ1-1, with D perhaps matching TRBD1 (6 bases). This CDR3 is 13 amino acids long. CDR1 GTSNPN and CDR2 SVGIG come from the germline V gene (reference sequence).